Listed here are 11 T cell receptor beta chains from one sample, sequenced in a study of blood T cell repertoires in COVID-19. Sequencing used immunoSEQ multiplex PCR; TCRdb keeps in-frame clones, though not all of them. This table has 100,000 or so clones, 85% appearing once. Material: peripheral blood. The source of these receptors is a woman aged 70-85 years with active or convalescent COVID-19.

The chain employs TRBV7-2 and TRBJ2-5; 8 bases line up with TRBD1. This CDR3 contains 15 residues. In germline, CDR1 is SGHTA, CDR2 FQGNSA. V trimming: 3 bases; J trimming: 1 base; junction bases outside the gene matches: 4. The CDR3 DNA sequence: TGTGCCAGCAGCTTGGGACAGGCGATCCAAGAGACCCAGTACTTC. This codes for CASSLGQAIQETQYF.

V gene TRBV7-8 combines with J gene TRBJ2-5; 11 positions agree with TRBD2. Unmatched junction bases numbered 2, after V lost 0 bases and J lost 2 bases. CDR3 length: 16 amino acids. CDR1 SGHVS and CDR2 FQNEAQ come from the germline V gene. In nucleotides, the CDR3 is TGTGCCAGCAGCTTAGCCGGGACTAGCGGACAAGAGACCCAGTACTTC. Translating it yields CASSLAGTSGQETQYF.

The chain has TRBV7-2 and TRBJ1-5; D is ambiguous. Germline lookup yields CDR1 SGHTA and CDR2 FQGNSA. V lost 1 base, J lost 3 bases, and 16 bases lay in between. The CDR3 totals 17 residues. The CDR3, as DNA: TGTGCCAGCAGCTTAGGTCCTACCCTCCTAACCAATCAGCCCCAGCATTTT. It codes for CASSLGPTLLTNQPQHF.

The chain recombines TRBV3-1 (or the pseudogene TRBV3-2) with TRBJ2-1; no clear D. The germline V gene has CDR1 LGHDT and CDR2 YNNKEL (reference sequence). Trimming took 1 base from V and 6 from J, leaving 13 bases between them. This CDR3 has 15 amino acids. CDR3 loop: CASSQVSNYRNEQFF. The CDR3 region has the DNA TGTGCCAGCAGCCAAGTAAGTAACTACCGCAATGAGCAGTTCTTC.

The CDR3 sequence: CASSLVGGLYGYTF. The CDR3 nucleotides are TGCGCCAGCAGCTTGGTCGGGGGACTGTATGGCTACACCTTC. The chain employs TRBV5-1 and TRBJ1-2, with D possibly being TRBD1 (5 bases). Trimming shortened V by 0 bases and J by 5 bases, and 11 bases separated the two germline ends. Germline lookup yields CDR1 SGHRS and CDR2 YFSETQ. The CDR3 is made up of 14 amino acids. Supplemented by reference TRBV5-1 and TRBJ1-2, the full variable domain reads KAGVTQTPRYLIKTRGQQVTLSCSPISGHRSVSWYQQTPGQGLQFLFEYFSETQRNKGNFPGRFSGRQFSNSRSEMNVSTLELGDSALYLCASSLVGGLYGYTFGSGTRLTVV.

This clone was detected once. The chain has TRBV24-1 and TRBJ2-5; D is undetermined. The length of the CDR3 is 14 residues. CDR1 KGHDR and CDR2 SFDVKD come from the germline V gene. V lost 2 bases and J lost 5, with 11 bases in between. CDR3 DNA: TGTGCCACCAGTGATTACCCTAACGAGGAGACCCAGTACTTC. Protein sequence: CATSDYPNEETQYF.

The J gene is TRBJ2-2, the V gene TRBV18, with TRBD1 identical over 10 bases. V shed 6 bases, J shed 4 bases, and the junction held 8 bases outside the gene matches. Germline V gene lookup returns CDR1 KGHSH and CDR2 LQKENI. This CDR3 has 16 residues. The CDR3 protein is CASSKDRGSITGELFF. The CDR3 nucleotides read TGTGCCAGCTCGAAGGACAGGGGGAGCATCACCGGGGAGCTGTTTTTT.

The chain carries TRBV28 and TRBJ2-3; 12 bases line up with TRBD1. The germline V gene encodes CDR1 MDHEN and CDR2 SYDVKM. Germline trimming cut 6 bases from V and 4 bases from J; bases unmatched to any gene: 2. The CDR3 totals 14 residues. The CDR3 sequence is CASSWDRGPDTQYF. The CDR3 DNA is TGTGCCAGCAGCTGGGACAGGGGGCCAGATACGCAGTATTTT.

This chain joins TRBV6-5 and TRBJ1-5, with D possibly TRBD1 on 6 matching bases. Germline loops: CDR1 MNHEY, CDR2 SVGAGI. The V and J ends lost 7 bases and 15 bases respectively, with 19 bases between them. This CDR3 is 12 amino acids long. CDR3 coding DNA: TGTGCCAGCAAGGAAACAGGGCTTTATGTGCATTTT. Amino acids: CASKETGLYVHF.

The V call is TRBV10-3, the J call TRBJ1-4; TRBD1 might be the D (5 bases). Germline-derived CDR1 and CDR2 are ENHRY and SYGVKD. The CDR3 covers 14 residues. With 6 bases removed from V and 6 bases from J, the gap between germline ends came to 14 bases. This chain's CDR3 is CAIRETDTDEKLFF. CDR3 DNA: TGTGCCATCAGAGAGACAGATACTGATGAAAAACTGTTTTTT.

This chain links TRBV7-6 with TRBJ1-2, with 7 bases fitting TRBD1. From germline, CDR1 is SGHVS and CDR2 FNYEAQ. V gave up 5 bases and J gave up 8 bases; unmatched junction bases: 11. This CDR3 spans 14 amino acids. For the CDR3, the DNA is TGTGCCAGCAGCGAGGAGGGGGCATTAGACGGCTACACCTTC. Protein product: CASSEEGALDGYTF.